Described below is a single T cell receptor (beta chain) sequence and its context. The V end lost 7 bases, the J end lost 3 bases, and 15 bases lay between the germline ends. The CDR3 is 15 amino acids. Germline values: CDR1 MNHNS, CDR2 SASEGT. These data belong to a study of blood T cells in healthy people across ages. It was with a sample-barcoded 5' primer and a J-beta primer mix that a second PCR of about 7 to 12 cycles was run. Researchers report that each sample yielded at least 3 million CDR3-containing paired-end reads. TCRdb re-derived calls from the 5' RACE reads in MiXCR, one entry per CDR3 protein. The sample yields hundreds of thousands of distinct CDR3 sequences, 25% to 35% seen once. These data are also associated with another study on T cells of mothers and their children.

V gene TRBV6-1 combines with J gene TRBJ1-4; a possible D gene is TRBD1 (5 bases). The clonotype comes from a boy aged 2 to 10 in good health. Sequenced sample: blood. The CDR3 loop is CASIKQESSNEKLFF. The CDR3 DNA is TGTGCCAGCATAAAACAGGAATCCTCTAATGAAAAACTGTTTTTT.